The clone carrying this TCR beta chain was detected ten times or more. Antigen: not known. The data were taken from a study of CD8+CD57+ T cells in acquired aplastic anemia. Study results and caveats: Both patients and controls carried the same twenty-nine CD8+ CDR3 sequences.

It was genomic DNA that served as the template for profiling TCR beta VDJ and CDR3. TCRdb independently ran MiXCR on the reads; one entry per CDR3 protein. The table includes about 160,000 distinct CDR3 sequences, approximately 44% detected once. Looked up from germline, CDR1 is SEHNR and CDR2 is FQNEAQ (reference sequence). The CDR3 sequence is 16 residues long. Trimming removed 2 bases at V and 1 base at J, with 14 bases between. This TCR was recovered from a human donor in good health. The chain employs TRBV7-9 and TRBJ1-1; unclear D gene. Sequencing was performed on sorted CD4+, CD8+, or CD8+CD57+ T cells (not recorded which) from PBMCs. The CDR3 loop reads CASSLLPKGPNTEAFF. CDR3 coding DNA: TGTGCCAGCAGCTTACTTCCGAAGGGTCCGAACACTGAAGCTTTCTTT.